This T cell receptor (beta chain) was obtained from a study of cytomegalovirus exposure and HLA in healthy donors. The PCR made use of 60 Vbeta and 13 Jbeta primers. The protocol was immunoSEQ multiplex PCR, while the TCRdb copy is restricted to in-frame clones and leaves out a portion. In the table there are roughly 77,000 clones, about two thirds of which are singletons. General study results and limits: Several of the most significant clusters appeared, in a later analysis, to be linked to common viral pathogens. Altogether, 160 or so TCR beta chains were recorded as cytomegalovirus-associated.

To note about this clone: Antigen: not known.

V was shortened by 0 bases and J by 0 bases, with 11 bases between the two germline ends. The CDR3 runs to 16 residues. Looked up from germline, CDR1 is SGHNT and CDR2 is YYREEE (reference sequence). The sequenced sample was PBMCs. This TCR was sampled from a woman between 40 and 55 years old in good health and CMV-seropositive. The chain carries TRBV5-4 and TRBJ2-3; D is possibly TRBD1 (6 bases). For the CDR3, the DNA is TGTGCCAGCAGCTTGGACCCAAGGGGGAGCACAGATACGCAGTATTTT. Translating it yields CASSLDPRGSTDTQYF.